This TCR beta chain was captured by sequencing in a study of T cells in localized non-small cell lung cancer. A note on this clone: Its antigen is still unknown.

TCRdb's copy holds only in-frame clones and misses some; the assay was immunoSEQ multiplex PCR. The sample lists 52,000 or so clones, around 80% occurring once. Overall study findings and caveats: Increased T cell density in blood showed an association with longer overall survival.

The receptor's source is a man aged 40 to 70 with stage III lung adenocarcinoma. The sequencing used peripheral blood mononuclear cells, collected before any cancer treatment.

The CDR3 loop reads CASSYSQEQYF. Written as DNA, the CDR3 is TGTGCCAGCAGTTACTCGCAGGAGCAGTACTTC. V gene TRBV6-6 combines with J gene TRBJ2-7, with D hard to call. This CDR3 spans 11 amino acids. Germline CDR1 and CDR2: MNHNY and SVGAGI (reference sequence). V lost 0 bases and J lost 7, with 4 bases in between.